This T cell receptor (beta chain) emerged from a study of cytomegalovirus exposure and HLA in healthy donors. Notes on the study in general: It was in a later analysis that TCR association rates were seen to vary by HLA locus, highest for DRB1 and lowest for HLA-C. A missense variant in DCLRE1C was later tied to TCR beta V- and J-gene trimming.

As for this clone: Its specificity is not known.

With 60 Vbeta and 13 Jbeta primers, the PCR was carried out. Clones were sequenced by immunoSEQ multiplex PCR, and TCRdb holds only the in-frame ones, with some missing. The sample holds 95,000 to 150,000 clones; over 75% are singletons and the top ten take 2.1%. Trimming removed 0 bases at V and 7 bases at J, with 19 bases between. CDR3 length: 17 amino acids. CDR1 is LGHNA and CDR2 is YNFKEQ in the germline V gene. V gene TRBV4-2 combines with J gene TRBJ2-1; weak D call: TRBD2 (7 bases). The specimen was PBMCs. The TCR was taken from a young man in good health and CMV-seronegative. CDR3 loop: CASSQEIGGGPGNEQFF. The CDR3 DNA reads as TGTGCCAGCAGCCAAGAAATTGGGGGGGGCCCCGGGAATGAGCAGTTCTTC.